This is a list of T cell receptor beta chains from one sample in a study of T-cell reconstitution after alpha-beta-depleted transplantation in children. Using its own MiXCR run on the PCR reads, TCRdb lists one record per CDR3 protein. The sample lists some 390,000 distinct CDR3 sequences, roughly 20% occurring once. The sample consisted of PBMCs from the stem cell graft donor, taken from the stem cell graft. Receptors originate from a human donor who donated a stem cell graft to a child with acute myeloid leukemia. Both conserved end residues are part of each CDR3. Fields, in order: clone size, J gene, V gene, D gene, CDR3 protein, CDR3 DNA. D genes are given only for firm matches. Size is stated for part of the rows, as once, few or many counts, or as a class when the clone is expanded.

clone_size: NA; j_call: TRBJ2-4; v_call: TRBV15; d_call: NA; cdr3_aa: CATSRDRGLENIQYF; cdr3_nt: TGTGCCACCAGCAGAGATCGGGGGCTGGAAAACATTCAGTACTTC
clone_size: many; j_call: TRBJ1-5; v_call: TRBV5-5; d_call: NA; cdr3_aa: CASSLEAGNQPQHF; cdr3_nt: TGTGCCAGCAGCTTGGAGGCAGGGAATCAGCCCCAGCATTTT
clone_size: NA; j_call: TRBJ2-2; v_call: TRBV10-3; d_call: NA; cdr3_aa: CAISEPVTNTGELFF; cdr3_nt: TGTGCCATCAGTGAGCCAGTTACAAACACCGGGGAGCTGTTTTTT
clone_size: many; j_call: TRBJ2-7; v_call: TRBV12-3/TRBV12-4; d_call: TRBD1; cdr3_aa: CASSRTGGSYEQYF; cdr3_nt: TGTGCCAGCAGTCGGACAGGGGGCTCCTACGAGCAGTACTTC
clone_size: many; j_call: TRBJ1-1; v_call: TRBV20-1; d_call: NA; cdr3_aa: CSANRETERAAFF; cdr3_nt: TGCAGTGCTAACAGGGAGACCGAAAGAGCAGCTTTCTTT
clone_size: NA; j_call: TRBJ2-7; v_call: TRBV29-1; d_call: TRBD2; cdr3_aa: CSVLTSGRTYYEQYF; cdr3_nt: TGCAGCGTTCTGACTAGCGGGAGGACCTACTACGAGCAGTACTTC
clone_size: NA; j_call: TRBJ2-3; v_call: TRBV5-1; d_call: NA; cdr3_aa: CASSLGERTSTDTQYF; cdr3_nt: TGCGCCAGCAGCTTAGGGGAACGGACTAGCACAGATACGCAGTATTTT
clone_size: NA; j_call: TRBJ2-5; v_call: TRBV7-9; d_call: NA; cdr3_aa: CASSFTGVGETQYF; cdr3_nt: TGTGCCAGCAGCTTTACGGGAGTCGGGGAGACCCAGTACTTC
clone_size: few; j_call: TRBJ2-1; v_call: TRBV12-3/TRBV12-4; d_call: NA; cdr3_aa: CASSFPDSYNEQFF; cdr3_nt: TGTGCCAGCAGTTTCCCTGACAGTTACAATGAGCAGTTCTTC
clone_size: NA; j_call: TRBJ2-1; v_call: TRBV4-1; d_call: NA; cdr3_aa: CASSQAGRGSYNEQFF; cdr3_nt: TGCGCCAGCAGCCAAGCGGGACGGGGAAGCTACAATGAGCAGTTCTTC
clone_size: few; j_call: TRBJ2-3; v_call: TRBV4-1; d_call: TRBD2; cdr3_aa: CASSSLAELVGTQYF; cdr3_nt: TGCGCCAGCAGTTCACTAGCGGAGTTGGTAGGGACGCAGTATTTT
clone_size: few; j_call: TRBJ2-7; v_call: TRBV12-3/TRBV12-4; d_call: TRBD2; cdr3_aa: CASSLGSGLVYEQYF; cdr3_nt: TGTGCCAGCAGCCTGGGGTCGGGACTAGTCTACGAGCAGTACTTC
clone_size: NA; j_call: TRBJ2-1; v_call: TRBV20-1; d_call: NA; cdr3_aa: CSAIRLLSSYNEQFF; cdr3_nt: TGCAGTGCTATACGGCTACTCAGCTCCTACAATGAGCAGTTCTTC
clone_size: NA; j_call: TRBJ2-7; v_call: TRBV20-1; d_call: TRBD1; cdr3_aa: CSARTPGTGSYEQYF; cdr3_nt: TGCAGTGCTAGGACCCCCGGGACAGGCTCCTACGAGCAGTACTTC
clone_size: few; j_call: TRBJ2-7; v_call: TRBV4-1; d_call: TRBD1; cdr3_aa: CASSHGQASYEQYF; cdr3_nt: TGCGCCAGCAGCCACGGACAGGCTTCCTACGAGCAGTACTTC
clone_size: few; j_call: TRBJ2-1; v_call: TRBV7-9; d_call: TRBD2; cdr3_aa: CASSPWTSGGEQFF; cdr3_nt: TGTGCCAGCAGCCCGTGGACTAGCGGGGGTGAGCAGTTCTTC